The 15 T cell receptor beta chains reported below all come from one sample, sequenced in a study of a mutant IDH1 vaccine in newly diagnosed glioma. Produced via immunoSEQ multiplex PCR; TCRdb's table is partial and in-frame only. The sample lists under 35,000 clones; 88% were seen once. Time point noted: baseline, week 1 (first vaccination visit). Treatment: pre-vaccination baseline after standard-of-care therapy. The specimen comprised PBMCs, sampled from a glioma patient treated with radiotherapy, temozolomide or both. Source of these receptors: a woman in her forties with glioma.

The J gene is TRBJ2-5, the V gene TRBV12-5, with unresolved D. CDR1 LGHNT and CDR2 FRNRAP come from the germline V gene. There are 11 residues in the CDR3. Between the trimmed V and J ends, which lost 5 bases and 5 bases, there was a span of 6 bases. Here the CDR3 reads CASGTGETQYF. The CDR3 nucleotides read TGTGCTAGTGGTACCGGGGAGACCCAGTACTTC.

V usage is TRBV13 and J usage is TRBJ1-1; D might be TRBD1 (6 bases). Germline CDR1 reads PRHDT; CDR2 reads FYEKMQ (reference sequence). CDR3 size: 14 residues. V was clipped by 5 bases and J by 7 bases, with 17 bases between them. The CDR3 spells CASSVRQVFVEAFF. In DNA form, the CDR3 reads TGTGCCAGCAGCGTTCGACAGGTATTCGTTGAAGCTTTCTTT.

This chain joins TRBV6-5 and TRBJ2-3; D gene unclear. The CDR3 spans 14 residues. In germline, CDR1 is MNHEY, CDR2 SVGAGI. V dropped 3 bases and J dropped 2 bases, with 9 bases sitting between them. CDR3 nucleotides: TGTGCCAGCAGTTATGGTTTCTCCACAGATACGCAGTATTTT. Translating it yields CASSYGFSTDTQYF.

The V call is TRBV2, the J call TRBJ2-3; weak D call: TRBD2 (6 bases). V shed 5 bases and J shed 7 bases, with 19 bases lying between them. Germline CDR1 is SNHLY and CDR2 is FYNNEI. The CDR3 totals 15 residues. CDR3 nucleotides: TGTGCCAGCAGTCGCGGCGGGGTCGGAATAAATACGCAGTATTTT. Its translation is CASSRGGVGINTQYF. The entire variable domain, with the rest obtained from reference TRBV2 and TRBJ2-3, is as follows: EPEVTQTPSHQVTQMGQEVILRCVPISNHLYFYWYRQILGQKVEFLVSFYNNEISEKSEIFDDQFSVERPDGSNFTLKIRSTKLEDSAMYFCASSRGGVGINTQYFGPGTRLTVL.

The V call is TRBV7-9, the J call TRBJ1-4, with D possibly TRBD1 on 5 matching bases. This CDR3 is 17 amino acids long. CDR1 and CDR2 (germline): SEHNR, FQNEAQ (reference sequence). V lost 4 bases to trimming and J lost 4 bases, with 19 bases between them. The CDR3 region is CASSSPGLQGSNEKLFF. CDR3 nucleotide sequence: TGTGCCAGCAGCTCTCCTGGGTTGCAGGGCAGTAATGAAAAACTGTTTTTT.

This chain uses TRBV10-3 with TRBJ1-3; D possibly corresponds to TRBD1 (6 bases). This CDR3 region has 16 residues. Trimming cost V 4 bases and J 0 bases, with 13 bases left between them. Germline assignment: CDR1 ENHRY and CDR2 SYGVKD. CDR3: CAISAPGAGSGNTIYF. As DNA, the CDR3 is TGTGCCATCAGTGCCCCGGGGGCCGGCTCTGGAAACACCATATATTTT.

The chain combines TRBV2 with TRBJ2-4; 9 bases match TRBD1. V was pared by 8 bases and J by 7 bases, with 6 bases of the junction left unmatched. From germline, CDR1 is SNHLY and CDR2 FYNNEI. The CDR3 runs to 13 residues. The chain's CDR3 is CASSWDRANIQYF. CDR3 in DNA: TGTGCCAGCTCCTGGGACAGGGCCAACATTCAGTACTTC.

This rearrangement joins TRBV30 to TRBJ2-4; a possible D gene is TRBD2 (6 bases). This CDR3 is 14 amino acids long. V was clipped by 1 base and J by 8 bases, with 15 bases between them. CDR1 and CDR2 (germline): GTSNPN, SVGIG (reference sequence). CDR3 sequence reads: CAWSAPGLPYIQYF. The CDR3 nucleotides are TGTGCCTGGAGTGCGCCGGGACTTCCCTACATTCAGTACTTC.

The chain has TRBV25-1 and TRBJ2-3; perhaps TRBD1 as D (6 bases). This CDR3 region has 13 residues. Per germline, CDR1 MGHDK and CDR2 SYGVNS. V was clipped by 5 bases and J by 3 bases, with 9 bases between them. The CDR3 loop is CASSPTGTDTQYF. CDR3 in DNA: TGTGCCAGCAGTCCCACAGGGACAGATACGCAGTATTTT.

This chain connects TRBV13 to TRBJ2-1, with 7 bases fitting TRBD1. Trimming at V came to 1 base and at J to 5 bases, leaving 5 bases not matched to a gene. The CDR3 extends over 15 amino acids. Germline loops: CDR1 PRHDT, CDR2 FYEKMQ (reference sequence). CDR3 nucleotide sequence: TGTGCCAGCAGCTTAGCTGGCAGGGGGAACAATGAGCAGTTCTTC. As protein: CASSLAGRGNNEQFF.

J is TRBJ2-1 and V is TRBV5-1; 10 positions match TRBD1. J was trimmed by 6 bases and V by 0 bases; bases with no gene match: 0. The germline V gene has CDR1 SGHRS and CDR2 YFSETQ. This CDR3 comprises 14 residues. DNA for the CDR3: TGCGCCAGCAGCTTGGGGACAGGGGGCAATGAGCAGTTCTTC. Protein: CASSLGTGGNEQFF.

The chain is built from TRBV7-9 and TRBJ1-1; D is unresolved. V lost 2 bases to trimming and J lost 6 bases, with 4 bases between them. The CDR3 has 11 residues. CDR1 and CDR2 from the germline V gene are SEHNR and FQNEAQ (reference sequence). The CDR3 protein is CASSLTAEAFF. In nucleotides, the CDR3 is TGTGCCAGCAGCTTAACGGCTGAAGCTTTCTTT.

The chain recombines TRBV2 with TRBJ1-3, with D perhaps TRBD1 (6 bases). Trimming shortened V by 7 bases and J by 0 bases, and 16 bases separated the two germline ends. Germline loops: CDR1 SNHLY, CDR2 FYNNEI. The CDR3 length is 16 residues. The CDR3 region has the DNA TGTGCCAGCAACCCAGGCTGGGACAACTCTGGAAACACCATATATTTT. This codes for CASNPGWDNSGNTIYF.

CDR3 coding DNA: TGCGCCAGCAGTATTACTCCAGACATCCTCTCTGGGGCCAACGTCCTGACTTTC. This gives the protein CASSITPDILSGANVLTF. The V and J genes are TRBV5-1 and TRBJ2-6; D is uncertain. The germline CDR1 and CDR2 sequences are SGHRS and YFSETQ. CDR3 length equals 18 residues. V was cut by 5 bases and J by 0 bases, with 18 bases left in between. The entire variable domain, with the rest obtained from reference TRBV5-1 and TRBJ2-6, is as follows: KAGVTQTPRYLIKTRGQQVTLSCSPISGHRSVSWYQQTPGQGLQFLFEYFSETQRNKGNFPGRFSGRQFSNSRSEMNVSTLELGDSALYLCASSITPDILSGANVLTFGAGSRLTVL.

The rearrangement joins TRBV7-9 to TRBJ2-7; 9 bases fit TRBD2. The V segment lost 5 bases and the J segment 4 bases; nucleotides outside the gene matches: 15. CDR3 size: 17 residues. Per the germline V gene, CDR1 is SEHNR and CDR2 is FQNEAQ (reference sequence). The CDR3 is CASSLHVQLAGRYEQYF. The CDR3 DNA sequence: TGTGCCAGCAGCCTCCATGTTCAGCTAGCGGGAAGGTACGAGCAGTACTTC.